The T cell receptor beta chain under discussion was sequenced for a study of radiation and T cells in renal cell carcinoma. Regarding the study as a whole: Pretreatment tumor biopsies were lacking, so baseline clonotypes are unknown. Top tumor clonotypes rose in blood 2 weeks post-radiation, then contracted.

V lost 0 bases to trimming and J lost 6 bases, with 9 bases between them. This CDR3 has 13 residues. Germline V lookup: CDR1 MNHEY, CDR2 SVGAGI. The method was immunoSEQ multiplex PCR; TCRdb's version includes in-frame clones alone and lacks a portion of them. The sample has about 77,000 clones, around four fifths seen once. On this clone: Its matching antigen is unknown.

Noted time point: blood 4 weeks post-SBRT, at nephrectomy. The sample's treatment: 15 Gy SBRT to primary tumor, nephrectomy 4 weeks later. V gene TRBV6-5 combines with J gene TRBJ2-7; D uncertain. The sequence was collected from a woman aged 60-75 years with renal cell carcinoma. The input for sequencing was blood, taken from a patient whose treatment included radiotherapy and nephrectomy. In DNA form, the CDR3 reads TGTGCCAGCAGTTACTCTGGACCGTCCGAGCAGTACTTC. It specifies CASSYSGPSEQYF.